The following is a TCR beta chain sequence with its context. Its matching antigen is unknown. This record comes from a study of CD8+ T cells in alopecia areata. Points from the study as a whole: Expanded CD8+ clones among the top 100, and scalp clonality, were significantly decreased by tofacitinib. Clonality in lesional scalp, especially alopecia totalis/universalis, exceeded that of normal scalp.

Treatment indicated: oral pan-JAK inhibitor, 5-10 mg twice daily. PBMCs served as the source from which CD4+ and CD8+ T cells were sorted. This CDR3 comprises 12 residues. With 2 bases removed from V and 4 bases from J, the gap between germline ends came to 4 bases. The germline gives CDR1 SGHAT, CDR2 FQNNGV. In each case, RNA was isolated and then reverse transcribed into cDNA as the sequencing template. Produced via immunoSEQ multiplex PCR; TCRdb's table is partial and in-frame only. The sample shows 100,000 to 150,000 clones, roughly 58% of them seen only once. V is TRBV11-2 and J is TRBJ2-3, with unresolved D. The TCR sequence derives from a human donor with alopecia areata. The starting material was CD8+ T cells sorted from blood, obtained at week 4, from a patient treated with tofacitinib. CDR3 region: CASSLSADTQYF. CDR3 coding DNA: TGTGCCAGCAGCTTAAGTGCAGATACGCAGTATTTT.